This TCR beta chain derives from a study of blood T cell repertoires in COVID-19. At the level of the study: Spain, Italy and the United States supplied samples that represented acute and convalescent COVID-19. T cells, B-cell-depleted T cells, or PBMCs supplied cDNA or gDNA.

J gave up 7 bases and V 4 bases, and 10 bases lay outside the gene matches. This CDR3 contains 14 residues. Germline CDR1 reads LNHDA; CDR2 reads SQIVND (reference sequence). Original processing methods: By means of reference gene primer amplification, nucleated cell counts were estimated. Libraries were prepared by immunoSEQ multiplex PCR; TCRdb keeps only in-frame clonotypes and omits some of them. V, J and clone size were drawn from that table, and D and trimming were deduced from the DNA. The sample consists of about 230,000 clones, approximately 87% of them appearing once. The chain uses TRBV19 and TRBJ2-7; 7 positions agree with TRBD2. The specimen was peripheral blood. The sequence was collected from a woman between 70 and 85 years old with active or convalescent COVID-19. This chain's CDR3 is CASSSRVRGGEQYF. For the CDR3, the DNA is TGTGCCAGTAGTAGCCGGGTCCGGGGAGGGGAGCAGTACTTC.